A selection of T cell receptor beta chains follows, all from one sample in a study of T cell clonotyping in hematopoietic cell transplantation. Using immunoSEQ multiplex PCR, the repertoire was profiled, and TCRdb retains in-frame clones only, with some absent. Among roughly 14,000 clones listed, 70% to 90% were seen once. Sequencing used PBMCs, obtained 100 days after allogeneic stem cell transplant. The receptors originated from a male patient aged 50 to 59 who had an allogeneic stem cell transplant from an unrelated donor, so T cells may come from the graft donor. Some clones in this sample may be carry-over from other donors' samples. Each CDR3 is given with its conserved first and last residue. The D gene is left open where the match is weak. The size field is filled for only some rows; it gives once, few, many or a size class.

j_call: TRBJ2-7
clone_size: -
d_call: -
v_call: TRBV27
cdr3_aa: CASSLGSGVSYEQYF
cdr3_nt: TGTGCCAGCAGTTTAGGTTCAGGGGTCTCCTACGAGCAGTACTTC

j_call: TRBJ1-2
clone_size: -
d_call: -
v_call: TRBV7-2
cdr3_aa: CASSPPLAILNYGYTF
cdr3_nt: TGTGCCAGCAGCCCTCCGTTGGCTATCCTTAACTATGGCTACACCTTC

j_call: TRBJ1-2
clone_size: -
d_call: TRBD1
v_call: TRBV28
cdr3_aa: CASSLRTGSYVWGYTF
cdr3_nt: TGTGCCAGCAGTTTAAGGACAGGTAGCTATGTCTGGGGCTACACCTTC

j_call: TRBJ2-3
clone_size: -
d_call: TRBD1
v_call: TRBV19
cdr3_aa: CASSFLDRGGTDTQYF
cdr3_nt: TGTGCCAGTAGTTTTCTGGACAGGGGCGGCACAGATACGCAGTATTTT

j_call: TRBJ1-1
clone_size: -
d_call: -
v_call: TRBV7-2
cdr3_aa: CASSPGGQNTEAFF
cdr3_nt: TGTGCCAGCAGCCCGGGCGGGCAGAACACTGAAGCTTTCTTT

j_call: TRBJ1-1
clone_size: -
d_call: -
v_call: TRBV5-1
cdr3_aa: CASSLEVETEAFF
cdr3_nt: TGCGCCAGCAGCTTGGAGGTGGAGACTGAAGCTTTCTTT

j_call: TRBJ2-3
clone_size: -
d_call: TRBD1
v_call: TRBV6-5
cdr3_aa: CASSYGTGVTDTQYF
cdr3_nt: TGTGCCAGCAGCTACGGGACAGGGGTGACAGATACGCAGTATTTT

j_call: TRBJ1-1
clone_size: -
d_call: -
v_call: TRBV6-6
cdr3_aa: CASGAEIEAFF
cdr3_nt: TGTGCCAGCGGGGCGGAGATTGAAGCTTTCTTT

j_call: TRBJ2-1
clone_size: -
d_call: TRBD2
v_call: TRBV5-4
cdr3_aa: CASSPGGGGYNEQFF
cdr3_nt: TGTGCCAGCAGCCCGGGCGGGGGGGGTTACAATGAGCAGTTCTTC

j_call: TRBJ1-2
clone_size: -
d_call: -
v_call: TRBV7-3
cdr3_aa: CASSQDPSPLYGYTF
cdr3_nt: TGTGCCAGCAGCCAGGACCCCTCACCCCTCTATGGCTACACCTTC

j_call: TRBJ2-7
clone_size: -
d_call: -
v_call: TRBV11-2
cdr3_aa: CASSFWGRTYEQYF
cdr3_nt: TGTGCCAGCAGCTTTTGGGGGAGGACCTACGAGCAGTACTTC

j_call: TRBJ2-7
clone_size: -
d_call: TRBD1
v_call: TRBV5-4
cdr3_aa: CASRLELRDSYEQYF
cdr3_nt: TGTGCCAGCCGGTTAGAGTTACGGGACAGTTACGAGCAGTACTTC

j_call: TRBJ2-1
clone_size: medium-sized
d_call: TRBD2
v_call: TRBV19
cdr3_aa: CASSRSSGHNEQFF
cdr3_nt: TGTGCCAGTAGTCGCTCTAGCGGCCACAATGAGCAGTTCTTC

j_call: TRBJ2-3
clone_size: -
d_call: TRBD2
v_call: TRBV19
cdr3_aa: CASSIGAGGYQTQYF
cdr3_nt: TGTGCCAGTAGTATTGGGGCGGGAGGCTACCAAACGCAGTATTTT

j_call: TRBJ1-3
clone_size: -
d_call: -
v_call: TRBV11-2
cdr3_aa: CASSLAGYLSGNTIYF
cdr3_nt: TGTGCCAGCAGTCTGGCAGGGTACCTGTCTGGAAACACCATATATTTT

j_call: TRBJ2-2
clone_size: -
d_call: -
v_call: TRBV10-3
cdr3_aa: CAISYSLIGELFF
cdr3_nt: TGTGCCATCAGTTATTCACTGATTGGGGAGCTGTTTTTT

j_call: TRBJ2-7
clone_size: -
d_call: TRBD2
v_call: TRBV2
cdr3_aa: CASRISGGPYEQYF
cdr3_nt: TGTGCCAGCAGAATTAGCGGGGGGCCCTACGAGCAGTACTTC

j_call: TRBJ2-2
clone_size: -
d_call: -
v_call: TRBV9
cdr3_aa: CASSQAGNPNTGELFF
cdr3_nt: TGTGCCAGCAGCCAGGCGGGGAATCCGAACACCGGGGAGCTGTTTTTT

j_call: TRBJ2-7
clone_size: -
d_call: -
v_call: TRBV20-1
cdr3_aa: CSARLAYEQYF
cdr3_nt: TGCAGTGCCAGACTAGCCTACGAGCAGTACTTC

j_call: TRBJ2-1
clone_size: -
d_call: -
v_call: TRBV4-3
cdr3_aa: CASSQARTESSYNEQFF
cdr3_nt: TGCGCCAGCAGCCAGGCGAGGACAGAGAGCTCCTACAATGAGCAGTTCTTC

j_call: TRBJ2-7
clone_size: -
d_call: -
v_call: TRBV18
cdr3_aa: CASSPENIYEQYF
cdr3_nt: TGTGCCAGCTCACCAGAGAACATATACGAGCAGTACTTC

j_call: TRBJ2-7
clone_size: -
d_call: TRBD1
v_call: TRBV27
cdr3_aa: CASSLRDRTYEQYF
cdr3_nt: TGTGCCAGCAGTTTAAGGGACAGGACCTACGAGCAGTACTTC

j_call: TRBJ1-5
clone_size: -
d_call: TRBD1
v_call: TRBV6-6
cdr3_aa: CASSSPTGGQGQPQHF
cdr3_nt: TGTGCCAGCAGTTCCCCAACAGGGGGCCAGGGACAGCCCCAGCATTTT

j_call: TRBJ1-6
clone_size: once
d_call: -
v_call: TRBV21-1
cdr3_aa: CASSKEATDNSPLHF
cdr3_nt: TGTGCCAGCAGCAAAGAGGCCACAGATAATTCACCCCTCCACTTT

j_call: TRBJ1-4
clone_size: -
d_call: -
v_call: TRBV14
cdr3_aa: CASSQVEEIRPTNEKLFF
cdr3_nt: TGTGCCAGCAGCCAAGTTGAAGAAATCCGACCAACTAATGAAAAACTGTTTTTT

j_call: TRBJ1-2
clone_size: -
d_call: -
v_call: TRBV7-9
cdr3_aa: CASSLDSYGYTF
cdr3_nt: TGTGCCAGCAGCTTAGACTCCTATGGCTACACCTTC

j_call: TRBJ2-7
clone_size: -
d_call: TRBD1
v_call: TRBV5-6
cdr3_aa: CASSLTGETYEQYF
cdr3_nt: TGTGCCAGCAGCTTGACAGGGGAGACTTACGAGCAGTACTTC

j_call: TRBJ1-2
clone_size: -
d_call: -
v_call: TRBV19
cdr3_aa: CASSMQGAVYANYGYTF
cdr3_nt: TGTGCCAGTAGTATGCAGGGAGCGGTCTATGCGAACTATGGCTACACCTTC

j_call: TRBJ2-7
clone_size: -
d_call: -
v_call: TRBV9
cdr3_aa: CASSTSREQGPYEQYF
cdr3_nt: TGTGCCAGCAGCACATCCCGAGAACAGGGACCCTACGAGCAGTACTTC

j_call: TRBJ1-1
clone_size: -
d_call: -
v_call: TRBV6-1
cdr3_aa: CASSVGGQDTEAFF
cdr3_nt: TGTGCCAGCAGTGTAGGGGGGCAGGACACTGAAGCTTTCTTT

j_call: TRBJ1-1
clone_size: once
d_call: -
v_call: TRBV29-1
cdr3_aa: CSVEDFRPGNTEAFF
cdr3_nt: TGCAGCGTTGAAGATTTCAGGCCGGGGAACACTGAAGCTTTCTTT

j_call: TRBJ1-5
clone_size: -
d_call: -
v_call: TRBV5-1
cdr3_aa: CASSLEGRDQPQHF
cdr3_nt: TGCGCCAGCAGTCTGGAGGGCAGGGACCAGCCCCAGCATTTT

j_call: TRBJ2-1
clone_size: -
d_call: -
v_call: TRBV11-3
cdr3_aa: CASSSSRSEQFF
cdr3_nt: TGTGCCAGCAGCTCGAGTAGGAGTGAGCAGTTCTTC

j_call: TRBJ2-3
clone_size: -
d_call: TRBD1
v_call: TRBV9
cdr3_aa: CASSQTGGGSTDTQYF
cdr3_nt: TGTGCCAGCAGCCAAACAGGGGGAGGTAGCACAGATACGCAGTATTTT

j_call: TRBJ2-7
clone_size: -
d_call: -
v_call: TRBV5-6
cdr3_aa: CASSLGGFYEQYF
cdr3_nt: TGTGCCAGCAGCTTGGGGGGGTTTTACGAGCAGTACTTC

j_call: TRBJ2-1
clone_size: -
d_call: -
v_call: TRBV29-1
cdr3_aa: CSVGSGEGAEQFF
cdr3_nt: TGCAGCGTTGGGAGCGGGGAGGGGGCTGAGCAGTTCTTC

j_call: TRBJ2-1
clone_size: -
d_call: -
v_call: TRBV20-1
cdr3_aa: CSPHRAGEQFF
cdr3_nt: TGCAGTCCCCACCGCGCCGGTGAGCAGTTCTTC

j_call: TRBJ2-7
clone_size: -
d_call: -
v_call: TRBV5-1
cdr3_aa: CASSLAESYEQYF
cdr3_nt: TGCGCCAGCAGCTTGGCAGAAAGCTACGAGCAGTACTTC

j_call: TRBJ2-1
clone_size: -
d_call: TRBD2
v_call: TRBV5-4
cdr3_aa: CASLPGLDYNEQFF
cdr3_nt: TGTGCCAGCCTTCCGGGACTAGACTACAATGAGCAGTTCTTC

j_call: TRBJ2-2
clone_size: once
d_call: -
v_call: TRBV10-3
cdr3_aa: CAISSSDTGELFF
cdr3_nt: TGTGCCATCAGCTCTAGCGACACCGGGGAGCTGTTTTTT

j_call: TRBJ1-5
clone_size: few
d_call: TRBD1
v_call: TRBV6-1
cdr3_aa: CASTPGQGLQPQHF
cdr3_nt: TGTGCCAGCACTCCGGGACAGGGCCTTCAGCCCCAGCATTTT